The rows below give T cell receptor beta chains drawn from one sample of a study of T cells in localized non-small cell lung cancer. Clones were read by immunoSEQ multiplex PCR, and TCRdb kept only the in-frame ones, dropping some. The data contain over 20,000 clones, about 90% of them singletons. The material sequenced was peripheral blood, taken before any cancer treatment. These receptors all come from a male donor older than 55 with stage II squamous cell lung carcinoma. The CDR3 runs from the conserved cysteine through the conserved F or W. D genes are given only for firm matches. A row's size may be missing; if present it is once, few, many or a size class.

v_gene	abundance	d_gene	j_gene	CDR3aa	CDR3nt
TRBV7-2	-	-	TRBJ2-4	CASSLYGPNLGKNIQYF	TGTGCCAGCAGCTTATATGGTCCGAATCTGGGCAAAAACATTCAGTACTTC
TRBV11-2	once	-	TRBJ1-1	CASSLSLNTEAFF	TGTGCCAGCAGCCTCAGCTTGAACACTGAAGCTTTCTTT
TRBV9	-	-	TRBJ1-1	CASSPTATGVAFF	TGTGCCAGCAGCCCCACCGCTACAGGTGTGGCTTTCTTT
TRBV5-4	-	-	TRBJ2-1	CASSVTGGPNEQFF	TGTGCCAGCAGCGTGACTGGGGGTCCCAATGAGCAGTTCTTC
TRBV2	-	TRBD1	TRBJ2-5	CASSLDRGGEETQYF	TGTGCCAGCAGTCTCGACAGGGGTGGGGAGGAGACCCAGTACTTC
TRBV6-6	-	-	TRBJ2-2	CASGLEGGNTGELFF	TGTGCCAGCGGTCTGGAGGGGGGCAACACCGGGGAGCTGTTTTTT
TRBV6-1	-	TRBD1	TRBJ1-1	CASSELRTGGGFF	TGTGCCAGCAGTGAATTGAGGACAGGGGGAGGTTTCTTT
TRBV6-5	-	-	TRBJ2-3	CASHPPGSRPDTQYF	TGTGCCAGCCACCCCCCCGGGTCCCGGCCGGATACGCAGTATTTT
TRBV7-2	few	-	TRBJ1-6	CASSPGPVRALHF	TGTGCCAGCAGCCCAGGGCCGGTAAGGGCCCTCCACTTT
TRBV14	-	-	TRBJ1-6	CASSPRVYNSPLHF	TGTGCCAGCAGCCCCCGGGTTTATAATTCACCCCTCCACTTT